These 9 T cell receptor beta chains came from one sample sequenced in a study of blood T cell repertoires in COVID-19. The method was immunoSEQ multiplex PCR; TCRdb's version includes in-frame clones alone and lacks a portion of them. The sample records approximately 230,000 clones, around 88% being singletons. The sample comprised peripheral blood. The receptors derive from an older man with acute or convalescent COVID-19.

V and J are TRBV19 and TRBJ2-5; a weak D match, TRBD1 (6 bases). The CDR3 covers 14 residues. Trimming removed 1 base from V and 3 bases from J, with 9 bases in between. Germline lookup yields CDR1 LNHDA and CDR2 SQIVND (reference sequence). The CDR3 spells CASSIGSGEETQYF. The CDR3 coding sequence is TGTGCCAGTAGTATAGGGTCAGGGGAAGAGACCCAGTACTTC.

This chain connects TRBV14 to TRBJ2-1; D not certain. This CDR3 comprises 13 residues. The germline V gene encodes CDR1 SGHDN and CDR2 FVKESK. Deletions cut 0 bases from V and 12 bases from J, with 12 bases between. For the CDR3, the DNA is TGTGCCAGCAGCCAAGATGCGGTCCGTGGGCAGTTCTTC. It yields the protein CASSQDAVRGQFF.

This sequence joins TRBV7-2 and TRBJ2-7; 11 nucleotides align to TRBD1. Germline V gives CDR1 SGHTA, CDR2 FQGNSA. V dropped 5 bases and J dropped 5; count of bases not matched to a gene: 8. The CDR3 loop spans 15 amino acids. For the CDR3, the DNA is TGTGCCAGCAGCCTGGACAGGGGGCGGGAAAACGAGCAGTACTTC. Protein sequence: CASSLDRGRENEQYF. The variable domain in full, with the rest retrieved from reference TRBV7-2 and TRBJ2-7, is GAGVSQSPSNKVTEKGKDVELRCDPISGHTALYWYRQSLGQGLEFLIYFQGNSAPDKSGLPSDRFSAERTGGSVSTLTIQRTQQEDSAVYLCASSLDRGRENEQYFGPGTRLTVT.

CDR3 nucleotide sequence: TGCGCCAGCAGCCAAGATAGGGGGGCGGGAGCCACGCAGTTCTTC. It specifies CASSQDRGAGATQFF. This rearrangement joins TRBV4-3 to TRBJ2-1; D possibly corresponds to TRBD2 (7 bases). CDR1 is LGHNA and CDR2 is YSLEER in the germline V gene. The CDR3 consists of 15 residues. V lost 0 bases and J 12 bases, leaving 18 bases between the germline ends.

There are a few counts of this clone. The rearrangement joins TRBV18 to TRBJ1-2; D perhaps matches TRBD1 (6 bases). The length of the CDR3 is 14 residues. Per germline, CDR1 KGHSH and CDR2 LQKENI. Trimming stripped 4 bases from V and 8 bases from J, with 17 bases between. CDR3 region: CASSHLETGIGYTF. The CDR3 region has the DNA TGTGCCAGCTCACACTTGGAAACAGGGATCGGCTACACCTTC.

The chain carries TRBV29-1 and TRBJ2-5, with TRBD2 as a possible D gene (6 bases). This CDR3 region has 12 residues. Germline CDR1 is SQVTM and CDR2 is ANQGSEA. V was pared by 6 bases and J by 5 bases, with 13 bases between. The CDR3 DNA reads TGCAGCGTGGGAGTAGCGGAGGAGACCCAGTACTTC. Amino acids: CSVGVAEETQYF.

The genes are TRBV7-2 and TRBJ2-5; 9 positions agree with TRBD1. Germline CDR1 and CDR2: SGHTA and FQGNSA. Trimming removed 4 bases from V and 5 bases from J; junction bases left unmatched: 11. The CDR3 consists of 16 residues. CDR3 region: CASSSLPQGARETQYF. For the CDR3, the DNA is TGTGCCAGCAGCTCCCTACCACAGGGGGCTCGGGAGACCCAGTACTTC.

The chain is built from TRBV10-3 and TRBJ2-5; 10 bases are a match to TRBD2. CDR3 size: 15 residues. J gave up 4 bases and V 6 bases, and 8 bases lay outside the gene matches. Germline CDR1 reads ENHRY; CDR2 reads SYGVKD. CDR3 sequence (DNA): TGTGCCATCAGGGTAGCGGGGGGACCGGGAGAGACCCAGTACTTC. This translates into CAIRVAGGPGETQYF.

Only one count was recorded for this clone. The V call is TRBV4-1, the J call TRBJ1-3; 10 nucleotides line up with TRBD1. V dropped 4 bases and J dropped 4; count of bases not matched to a gene: 7. The CDR3 consists of 16 residues. The germline V gene encodes CDR1 MGHRA and CDR2 YSYEKL. CDR3 nucleotide sequence: TGCGCCAGCAGCCGGGACAGGGGCGCTCTAGGAAACACCATATATTTT. It specifies CASSRDRGALGNTIYF.